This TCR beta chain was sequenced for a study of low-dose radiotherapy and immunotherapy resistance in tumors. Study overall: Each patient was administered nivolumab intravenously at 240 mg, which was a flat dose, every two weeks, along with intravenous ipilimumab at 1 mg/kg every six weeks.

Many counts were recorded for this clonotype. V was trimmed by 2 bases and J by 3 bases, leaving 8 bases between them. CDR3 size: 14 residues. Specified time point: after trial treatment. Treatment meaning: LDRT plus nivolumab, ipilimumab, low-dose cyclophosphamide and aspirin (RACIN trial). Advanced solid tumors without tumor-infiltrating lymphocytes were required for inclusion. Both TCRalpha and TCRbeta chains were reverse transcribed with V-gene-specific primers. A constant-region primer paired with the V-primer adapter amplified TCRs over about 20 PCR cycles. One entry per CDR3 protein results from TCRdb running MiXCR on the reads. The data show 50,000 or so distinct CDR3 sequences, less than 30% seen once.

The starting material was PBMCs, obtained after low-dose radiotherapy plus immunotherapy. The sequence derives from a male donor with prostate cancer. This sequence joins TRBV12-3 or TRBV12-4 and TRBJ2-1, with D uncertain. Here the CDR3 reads CASSLSRIYNEQFF. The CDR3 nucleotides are TGTGCCAGCAGTTTATCACGAATCTACAATGAGCAGTTCTTC.